The T cell receptor (beta chain) described here comes from a study of radiotherapy plus CTLA-4 blockade in lung cancer. Study-wide background: Among patients, approximately 17% showed objective responses, and around 30% had disease control. Study-wide results and caveats: Tumor-derived TCR clones expanded in blood after radiotherapy plus ipilimumab. Response, reportedly, was best predicted by interferon-beta along with early blood T cell clone dynamics.

CDR3 length: 11 residues. CDR1 is MNHNS and CDR2 is SASEGT in the germline V gene. The V gene lost 2 bases and the J gene lost 4 bases, with 2 bases spanning the gap. Each patient with chemo-refractory metastatic non-small-cell lung cancer was treated with focal radiation plus CTLA-4 blockade using ipilimumab. Repertoires were generated with immunoSEQ multiplex PCR, while TCRdb's copy carries only in-frame clones and drops some. The sample records 25,000 to 30,000 clones, around 79% being singletons. Remarks on this clone: Its antigen remains unknown.

The TCR comes from a human donor with non-small cell lung cancer that progressed on radiotherapy plus ipilimumab. Sequencing used peripheral blood, obtained from a patient treated with radiotherapy plus ipilimumab. The rearrangement uses TRBV6-1 and TRBJ2-5; D is ambiguous. CDR3 sequence reads: CASSERETQYF. CDR3 nucleotides: TGTGCCAGCAGTGAACGAGAGACCCAGTACTTC.